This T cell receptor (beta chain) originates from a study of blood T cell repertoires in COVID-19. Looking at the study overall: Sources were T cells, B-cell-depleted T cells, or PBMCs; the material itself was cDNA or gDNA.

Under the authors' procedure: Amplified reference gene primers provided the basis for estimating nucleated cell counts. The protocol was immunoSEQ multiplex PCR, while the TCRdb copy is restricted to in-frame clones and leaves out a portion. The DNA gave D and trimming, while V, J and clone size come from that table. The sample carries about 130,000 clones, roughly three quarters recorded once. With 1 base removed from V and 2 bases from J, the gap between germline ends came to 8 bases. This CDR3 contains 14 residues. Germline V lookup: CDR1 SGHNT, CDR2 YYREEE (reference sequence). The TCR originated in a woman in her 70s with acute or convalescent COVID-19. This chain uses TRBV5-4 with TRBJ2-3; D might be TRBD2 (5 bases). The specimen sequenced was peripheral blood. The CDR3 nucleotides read TGTGCCAGCAGCTTGAGCCTAGCCACAGATACGCAGTATTTT. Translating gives CASSLSLATDTQYF. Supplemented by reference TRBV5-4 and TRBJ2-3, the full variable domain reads ETGVTQSPTHLIKTRGQQVTLRCSSQSGHNTVSWYQQALGQGPQFIFQYYREEENGRGNFPPRFSGLQFPNYSSELNVNALELDDSALYLCASSLSLATDTQYFGPGTRLTVL.